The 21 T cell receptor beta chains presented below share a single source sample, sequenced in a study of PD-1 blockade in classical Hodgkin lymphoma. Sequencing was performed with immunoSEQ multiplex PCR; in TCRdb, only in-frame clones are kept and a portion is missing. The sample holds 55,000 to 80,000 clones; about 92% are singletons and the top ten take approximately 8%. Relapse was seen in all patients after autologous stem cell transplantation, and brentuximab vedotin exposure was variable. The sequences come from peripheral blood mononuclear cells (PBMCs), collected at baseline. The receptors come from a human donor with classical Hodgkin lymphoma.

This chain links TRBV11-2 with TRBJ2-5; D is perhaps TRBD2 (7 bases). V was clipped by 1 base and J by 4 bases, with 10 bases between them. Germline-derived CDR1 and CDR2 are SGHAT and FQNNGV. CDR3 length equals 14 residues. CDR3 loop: CASSLGGGGETQYF. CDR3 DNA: TGTGCCAGCAGCTTAGGGGGGGGCGGAGAGACCCAGTACTTC.

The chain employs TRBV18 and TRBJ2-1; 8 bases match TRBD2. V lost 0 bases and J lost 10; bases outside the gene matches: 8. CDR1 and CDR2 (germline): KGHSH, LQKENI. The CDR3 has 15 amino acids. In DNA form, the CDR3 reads TGTGCCAGCTCACCACCGACGGGAGGGCCGAAGGAGCAGTTCTTC. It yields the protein CASSPPTGGPKEQFF.

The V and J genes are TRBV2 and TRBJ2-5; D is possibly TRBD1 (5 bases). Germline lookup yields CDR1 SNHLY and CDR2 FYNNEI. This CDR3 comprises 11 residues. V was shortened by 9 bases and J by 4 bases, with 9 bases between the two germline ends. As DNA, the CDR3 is TGTGCCAGGACAGTTGGAGAGACCCAGTACTTC. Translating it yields CARTVGETQYF. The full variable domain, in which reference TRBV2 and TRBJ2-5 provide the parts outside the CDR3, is EPEVTQTPSHQVTQMGQEVILRCVPISNHLYFYWYRQILGQKVEFLVSFYNNEISEKSEIFDDQFSVERPDGSNFTLKIRSTKLEDSAMYFCARTVGETQYFGPGTRLLVL.

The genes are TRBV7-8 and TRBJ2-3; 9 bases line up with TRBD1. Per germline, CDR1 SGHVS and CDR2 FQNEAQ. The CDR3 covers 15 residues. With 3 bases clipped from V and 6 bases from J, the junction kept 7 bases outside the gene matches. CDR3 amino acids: CASSFTGGAVDTQYF. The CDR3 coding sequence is TGTGCCAGCAGCTTTACAGGGGGCGCGGTGGATACGCAGTATTTT.

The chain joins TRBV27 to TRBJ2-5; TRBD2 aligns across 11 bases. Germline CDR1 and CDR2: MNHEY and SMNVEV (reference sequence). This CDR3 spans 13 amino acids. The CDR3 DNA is TGTGCAACCGGTATAGCGGGGGGGGAGACCCAGTACTTC. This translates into CATGIAGGETQYF.

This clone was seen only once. The CDR3 protein is CAWRRGAGANVLTF. The CDR3 bases are TGTGCCTGGAGGCGGGGGGCTGGGGCCAACGTCCTGACTTTC. The chain employs TRBV30 and TRBJ2-6; 8 bases align to TRBD2. The CDR3 is 14 amino acids. The V segment lost 3 bases and the J segment 2 bases; nucleotides outside the gene matches: 0. Germline values: CDR1 GTSNPN, CDR2 SVGIG (reference sequence).

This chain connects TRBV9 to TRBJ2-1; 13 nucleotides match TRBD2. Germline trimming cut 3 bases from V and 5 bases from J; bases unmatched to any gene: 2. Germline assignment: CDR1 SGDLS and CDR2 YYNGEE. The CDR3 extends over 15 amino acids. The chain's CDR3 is CASSAGTSGNNEQFF. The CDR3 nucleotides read TGTGCCAGCAGCGCCGGGACTAGCGGGAACAATGAGCAGTTCTTC.

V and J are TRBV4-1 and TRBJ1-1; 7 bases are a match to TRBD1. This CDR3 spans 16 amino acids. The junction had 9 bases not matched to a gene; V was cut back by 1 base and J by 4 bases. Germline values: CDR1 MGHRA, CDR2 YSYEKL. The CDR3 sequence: CASSQVVAPGGTEAFF. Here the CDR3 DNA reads TGCGCCAGCAGCCAAGTTGTTGCGCCAGGGGGCACTGAAGCTTTCTTT.

The CDR3 is CASSLAGLAGTQETQYF. CDR3 bases: TGTGCCAGCAGCTTAGCAGGCCTAGCGGGGACCCAAGAGACCCAGTACTTC. The V gene is TRBV7-8, the J gene TRBJ2-5, with TRBD2 matching over 9 bases. Trimming at V came to 0 bases and at J to 1 base, leaving 6 bases not matched to a gene. The germline V gene encodes CDR1 SGHVS and CDR2 FQNEAQ. The CDR3 has 17 amino acids.

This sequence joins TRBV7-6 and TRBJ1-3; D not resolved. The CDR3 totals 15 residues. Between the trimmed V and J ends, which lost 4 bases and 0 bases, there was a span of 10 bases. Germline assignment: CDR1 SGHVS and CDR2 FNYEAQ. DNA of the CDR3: TGTGCCAGCAGCTCCTCACCGAGCTCTGGAAACACCATATATTTT. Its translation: CASSSSPSSGNTIYF. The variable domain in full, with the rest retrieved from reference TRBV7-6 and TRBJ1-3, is GAGVSQSPRYKVTKRGQDVALRCDPISGHVSLYWYRQALGQGPEFLTYFNYEAQQDKSGLPNDRFSAERPEGSISTLTIQRTEQRDSAMYRCASSSSPSSGNTIYFGEGSWLTVV.

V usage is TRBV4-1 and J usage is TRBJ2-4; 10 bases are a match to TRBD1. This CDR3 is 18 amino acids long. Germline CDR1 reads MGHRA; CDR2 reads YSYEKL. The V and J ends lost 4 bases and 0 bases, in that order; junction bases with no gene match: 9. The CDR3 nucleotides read TGCGCCAGCAGCCGAGACGACAGGGGGCAGTTAGCCAAAAACATTCAGTACTTC. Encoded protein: CASSRDDRGQLAKNIQYF.

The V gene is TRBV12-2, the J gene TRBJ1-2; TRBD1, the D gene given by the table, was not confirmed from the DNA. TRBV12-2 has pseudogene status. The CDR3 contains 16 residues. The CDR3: CASRSRQGISNYGYTF. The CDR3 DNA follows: TGTGCAAGTCGCTCCCGACAGGGGATATCTAACTATGGCTACACCTTC.

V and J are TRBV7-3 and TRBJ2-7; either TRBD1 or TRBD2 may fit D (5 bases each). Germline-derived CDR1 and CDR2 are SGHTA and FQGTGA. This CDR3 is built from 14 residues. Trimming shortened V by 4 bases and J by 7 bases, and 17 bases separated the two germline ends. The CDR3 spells CASSSGTRVGEQYF. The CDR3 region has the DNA TGTGCCAGCAGCTCCGGGACCAGGGTGGGAGAGCAGTACTTC.

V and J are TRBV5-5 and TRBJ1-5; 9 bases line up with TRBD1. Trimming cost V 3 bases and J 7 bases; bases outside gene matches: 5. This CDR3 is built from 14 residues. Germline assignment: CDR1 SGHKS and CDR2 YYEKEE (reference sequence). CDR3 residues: CASSWGQGGQPQHF. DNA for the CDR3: TGTGCCAGCAGCTGGGGACAGGGCGGCCAGCCCCAGCATTTT.

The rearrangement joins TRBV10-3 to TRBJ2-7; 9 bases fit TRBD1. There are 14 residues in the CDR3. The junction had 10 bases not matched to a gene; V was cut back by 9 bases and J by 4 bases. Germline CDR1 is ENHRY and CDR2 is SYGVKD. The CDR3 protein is CAIRPGQGGYEQYF. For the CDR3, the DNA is TGTGCCATTCGGCCGGGACAGGGTGGGTACGAGCAGTACTTC.

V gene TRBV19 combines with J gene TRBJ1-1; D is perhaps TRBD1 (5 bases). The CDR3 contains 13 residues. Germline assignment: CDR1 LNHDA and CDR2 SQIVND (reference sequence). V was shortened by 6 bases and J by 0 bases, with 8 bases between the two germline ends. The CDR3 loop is CASSQGLNTEAFF. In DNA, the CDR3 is TGTGCCAGTAGCCAGGGACTGAACACTGAAGCTTTCTTT.

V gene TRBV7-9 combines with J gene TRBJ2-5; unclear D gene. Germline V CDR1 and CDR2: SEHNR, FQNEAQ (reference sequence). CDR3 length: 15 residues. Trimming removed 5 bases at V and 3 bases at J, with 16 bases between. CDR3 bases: TGTGCCAGCAGCCCTTTCGGACCTACCGAAGAGACCCAGTACTTC. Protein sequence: CASSPFGPTEETQYF. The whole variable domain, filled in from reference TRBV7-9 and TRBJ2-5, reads DTGVSQNPRHKITKRGQNVTFRCDPISEHNRLYWYRQTLGQGPEFLTYFQNEAQLEKSRLLSDRFSAERPKGSFSTLEIQRTEQGDSAMYLCASSPFGPTEETQYFGPGTRLLVL.

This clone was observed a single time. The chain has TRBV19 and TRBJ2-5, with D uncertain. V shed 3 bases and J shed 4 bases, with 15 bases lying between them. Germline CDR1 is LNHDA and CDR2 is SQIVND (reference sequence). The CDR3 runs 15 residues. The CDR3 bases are TGTGCCAGTAGTATCGGCAGGTGGGCTCGAGAGACCCAGTACTTC. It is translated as CASSIGRWARETQYF.

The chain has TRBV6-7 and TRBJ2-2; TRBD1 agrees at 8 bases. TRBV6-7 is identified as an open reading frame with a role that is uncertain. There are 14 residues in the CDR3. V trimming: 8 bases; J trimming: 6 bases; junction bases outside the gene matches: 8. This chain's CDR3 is CASCLAGGPGELFF. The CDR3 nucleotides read TGTGCCAGCTGCCTAGCAGGGGGCCCCGGGGAGCTGTTTTTT.

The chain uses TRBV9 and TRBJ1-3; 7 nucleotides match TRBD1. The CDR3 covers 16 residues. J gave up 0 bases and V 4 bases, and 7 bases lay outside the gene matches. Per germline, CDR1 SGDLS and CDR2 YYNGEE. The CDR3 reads CASSKLQGDSGNTIYF. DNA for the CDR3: TGTGCCAGCAGCAAACTTCAGGGGGACTCTGGAAACACCATATATTTT.

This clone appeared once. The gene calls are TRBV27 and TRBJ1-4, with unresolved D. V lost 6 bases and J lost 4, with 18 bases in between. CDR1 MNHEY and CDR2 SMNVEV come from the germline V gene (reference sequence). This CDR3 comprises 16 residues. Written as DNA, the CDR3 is TGTGCCAGCAGCCCCCTCGTGACATCTATTAATGAAAAACTGTTTTTT. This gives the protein CASSPLVTSINEKLFF.